What follows are 8 T cell receptor beta chains derived from one specimen sequenced in a study of response to subunit inactivated influenza vaccine. TCRdb reanalysed the RT-PCR reads using MiXCR and keeps one entry per CDR3 protein. The sample carries around 600,000 distinct CDR3 sequences, 11% recorded once. This same sample was also part of a study on T cells expressing NK-cell markers. That study reports: TCR beta cDNA was generated via 5'RACE template switching incorporating UMIs.

The sequences come from PBMCs from blood, collected on the day of vaccination. These receptor sequences come from a man in his fifties who received an inactivated influenza vaccine.

In this sample, this clonotype turned up a few times. The rearrangement links TRBV5-6 to TRBJ2-7; tentatively, D is TRBD1 (6 bases). The V end lost 5 bases, the J end lost 2 bases, and 23 bases lay between the germline ends. This CDR3 has 17 amino acids. The germline V gene encodes CDR1 SGHDT and CDR2 YYEEEE. CDR3 amino acids: CASSSYVSGDLAYEQYF. CDR3 bases: TGTGCCAGCAGTTCGTATGTCTCAGGGGACCTCGCCTACGAGCAGTACTTC. Using reference TRBV5-6 and TRBJ2-7 for the parts outside the CDR3, the full variable domain is DAGVTQSPTHLIKTRGQQVTLRCSPKSGHDTVSWYQQALGQGPQFIFQYYEEEERQRGNFPDRFSGHQFPNYSSELNVNALLLGDSALYLCASSSYVSGDLAYEQYFGPGTRLTVT.

The sample holds a few counts of this clonotype. V is TRBV29-1 and J is TRBJ2-2; unclear D gene. Per the germline V gene, CDR1 is SQVTM and CDR2 is ANQGSEA. The V gene lost 4 bases and the J gene lost 1 base, with 10 bases spanning the gap. The CDR3 consists of 14 residues. This chain's CDR3 is CSVVQDMNTGELFF. For the CDR3, the DNA is TGCAGCGTTGTGCAAGATATGAACACCGGGGAGCTGTTTTTT.

The V gene is TRBV4-3, the J gene TRBJ2-5; 9 positions match TRBD1. Losses at the gene ends were 0 bases for V and 6 bases for J; bases not matched to a gene: 17. Germline V gene data show CDR1 as LGHNA and CDR2 as YSLEER. The CDR3 spans 19 residues. The CDR3 DNA reads TGCGCCAGCAGCCAAGACCTCGTACTGACAGGGGGAAGTTCGAAGACCCAGTACTTC. Protein sequence: CASSQDLVLTGGSSKTQYF.

This clonotype has ten or more counts. The genes are TRBV12-3 or TRBV12-4 and TRBJ2-3; D unclear. Trimming left V 6 bases short and J 8 bases short, with 15 bases between. This CDR3 comprises 13 residues. The CDR3 loop is CASSSGRASTQYF. CDR3 nucleotides: TGTGCCAGCAGCTCAGGCCGAGCGTCTACGCAGTATTTT.

The chain uses TRBV27 and TRBJ1-1, with D unclear. CDR1 is MNHEY and CDR2 is SMNVEV in the germline V gene (reference sequence). The CDR3 sequence is 15 residues long. The ends were cut back, 8 bases at V and 0 bases at J, with 16 bases in the middle. The CDR3 sequence is CASSSGRLMNTEAFF. The CDR3 DNA is TGTGCCAGCTCCAGCGGACGGCTCATGAACACTGAAGCTTTCTTT.

This clonotype occurred many times. This rearrangement joins TRBV29-1 to TRBJ1-1; the match to TRBD1 covers 8 bases. V trimming: 4 bases; J trimming: 0 bases; junction bases outside the gene matches: 7. In germline, CDR1 is SQVTM, CDR2 ANQGSEA. The CDR3 consists of 15 residues. The CDR3 protein is CSVATGASMNTEAFF. The DNA for the CDR3 is TGCAGCGTTGCGACAGGGGCTTCAATGAACACTGAAGCTTTCTTT.

This clonotype has just a few counts. The rearrangement links TRBV5-1 to TRBJ1-1; D is unclear. The V gene's germline CDR1 is SGHRS and CDR2 YFSETQ. The CDR3 is 13 amino acids. V shed 4 bases and J shed 1 base, with 8 bases lying between them. CDR3 DNA sequence: TGCGCCAGCAGCGTCGACACGAACACTGAAGCTTTCTTT. Its translation: CASSVDTNTEAFF. The variable domain in full, with the rest retrieved from reference TRBV5-1 and TRBJ1-1, is KAGVTQTPRYLIKTRGQQVTLSCSPISGHRSVSWYQQTPGQGLQFLFEYFSETQRNKGNFPGRFSGRQFSNSRSEMNVSTLELGDSALYLCASSVDTNTEAFFGQGTRLTVV.

The chain joins TRBV7-6 to TRBJ2-7; maybe TRBD2 (5 bases). The ends were cut back, 5 bases at V and 0 bases at J, with 17 bases in the middle. This CDR3 is 16 amino acids long. Germline V gene sequence: CDR1 SGHVS, CDR2 FNYEAQ. CDR3 coding DNA: TGTGCCAGCAGCCCGAGATCGGGGAAGACCTCCTACGAGCAGTACTTC. This sequence encodes CASSPRSGKTSYEQYF.